A selection of T cell receptor beta chains follows, all from one sample in a study of shared T cell receptors in the human thymus. Produced via immunoSEQ multiplex PCR; TCRdb's table is partial and in-frame only. In the table there are hundreds of thousands of clones, around nine tenths of which are singletons. Another study also made use of these data, one on human thymus T cells.

Sample: thymocytes. Receptor source: a boy less than two years old with a congenital heart defect. The CDR3 runs from the conserved cysteine through the conserved F or W. D genes are given only for firm matches. Size is stated for part of the rows, as once, few or many counts, or as a class when the clone is expanded.

TRBV19,TRBJ2-7,TRBD1,.,CASSTGQGAHEQYF,TGTGCCAGTAGTACGGGACAGGGGGCGCACGAGCAGTACTTC
TRBV11-3,TRBJ2-7,TRBD2,.,CASSFHGLAGLGYEQYF,TGTGCCAGCAGCTTCCATGGACTAGCGGGACTCGGCTACGAGCAGTACTTC
TRBV11-2,TRBJ2-7,TRBD1,.,CASSFGQGAEQYF,TGTGCCAGCAGCTTCGGACAGGGCGCCGAGCAGTACTTC
TRBV2,TRBJ2-5,TRBD2,.,CASSPRTKRLAGRVQETQYF,TGTGCCAGCAGCCCCCGTACAAAGAGACTAGCGGGAAGGGTCCAAGAGACCCAGTACTTC
TRBV15,TRBJ2-1,TRBD2,.,CATSQGLAGGPSYNEQFF,TGTGCCACCAGCCAGGGACTAGCGGGAGGGCCCTCCTACAATGAGCAGTTCTTC
TRBV14,TRBJ2-5,TRBD1,.,CASSQGTGIGETQYF,TGTGCCAGCAGCCAAGGGACAGGGATAGGGGAGACCCAGTACTTC
TRBV7-2,TRBJ2-7,.,.,CASSLWGLPSYEQYF,TGTGCCAGCAGCTTATGGGGCTTACCCTCCTACGAGCAGTACTTC
TRBV27,TRBJ2-1,.,.,CASSLSGACPSYNEQFF,TGTGCCAGCAGTTTATCGGGAGCATGCCCCTCCTACAATGAGCAGTTCTTC
TRBV2,TRBJ1-3,.,few,CASQGNTIYF,TGTGCCAGCCAGGGGAACACCATATATTTT
TRBV7-9,TRBJ1-1,.,.,CASVMGARSEAFF,TGTGCCAGCGTCATGGGGGCGCGGTCTGAAGCTTTCTTT
TRBV7-8,TRBJ2-1,TRBD2,.,CASSLGLAGGNEQFF,TGTGCCAGCAGCTTAGGGCTAGCGGGAGGCAATGAGCAGTTCTTC
TRBV7-2,TRBJ1-4,.,.,CASSLPTGGEANEKLFF,TGTGCCAGCAGCCTACCGACGGGAGGAGAAGCTAATGAAAAACTGTTTTTT
TRBV6-1,TRBJ1-5,TRBD1,.,CASSSPRGRQPQHF,TGTGCCAGCAGTTCCCCCAGGGGGCGTCAGCCCCAGCATTTT
TRBV4-3,TRBJ2-1,.,.,CASSQDRGYEQFF,TGCGCCAGCAGCCAAGATCGGGGGTATGAGCAGTTCTTC
TRBV2,TRBJ2-7,TRBD2,.,CASSEAGTSAYEQYF,TGTGCCAGCAGTGAAGCGGGGACTAGCGCCTACGAGCAGTACTTC
TRBV19,TRBJ1-3,.,.,CASGAGLSRPISGNTIYF,TGTGCCAGCGGCGCGGGGCTCAGCCGCCCTATCTCTGGAAACACCATATATTTT
TRBV6-1,TRBJ1-2,TRBD1,.,CASNGTGANYGYTF,TGTGCCAGCAACGGGACAGGGGCTAACTATGGCTACACCTTC
TRBV7-8,TRBJ1-5,.,.,CASSIREYSNQPQHF,TGTGCCAGCAGCATACGGGAGTATAGCAATCAGCCCCAGCATTTT
TRBV27,TRBJ2-3,.,.,CATRSSTDTQYF,TGTGCCACTCGGTCTAGCACAGATACGCAGTATTTT
TRBV16,TRBJ2-1,.,.,CASSPNFAFRGSSYNEQFF,TGTGCCAGCAGCCCAAATTTCGCCTTCCGGGGTAGCTCCTACAATGAGCAGTTCTTC
TRBV7-8,TRBJ2-7,TRBD2,.,CASSPGGEVYEQYF,TGTGCCAGCAGCCCTGGGGGGGAGGTATACGAGCAGTACTTC
TRBV7-2,TRBJ2-7,.,.,CASSSRGGYEQYF,TGTGCCAGCAGCTCGAGGGGGGGATACGAGCAGTACTTC
TRBV11-3,TRBJ2-3,.,.,CASSRTADTQYF,TGTGCCAGCAGCCGGACAGCAGATACGCAGTATTTT
TRBV14,TRBJ2-7,.,.,CASSPEEGDYEQYF,TGTGCCAGCAGCCCCGAGGAAGGCGACTATGAGCAGTACTTC
TRBV5-1,TRBJ2-7,TRBD2,.,CASSSRWGLDTSSYEQYF,TGCGCCAGCAGCTCACGGTGGGGACTAGACACAAGCTCCTACGAGCAGTACTTC
TRBV10-3,TRBJ2-3,TRBD2,.,CAISESKTPGTSGGTDTQYF,TGTGCCATCAGTGAGTCAAAAACCCCCGGGACTAGCGGTGGCACAGATACGCAGTATTTT
TRBV5-4,TRBJ1-2,TRBD1,few,CASSLVETGRGYTF,TGTGCCAGCAGCTTGGTGGAGACAGGGCGGGGCTACACCTTC
TRBV9,TRBJ1-1,TRBD1,once,CASSVDRGGMNTEAFF,TGTGCCAGCAGCGTCGACAGGGGGGGCATGAACACTGAAGCTTTCTTT
TRBV27,TRBJ2-7,TRBD2,.,CASSPGTSRAREQYF,TGTGCCAGCAGTCCCGGGACTAGCCGGGCGCGCGAGCAGTACTTC
TRBV7-2,TRBJ1-5,TRBD1,once,CASSNPGTGDNQPQHF,TGTGCCAGCAGTAACCCCGGGACAGGGGACAATCAGCCCCAGCATTTT
TRBV6-1,TRBJ2-7,TRBD1,.,CASSETRDRVYEQYF,TGTGCCAGCAGTGAAACTAGGGACAGGGTCTACGAGCAGTACTTC
TRBV30,TRBJ1-1,.,.,CASSGTEAFF,TGTGCCTCTTCAGGGACTGAAGCTTTCTTT
TRBV7-2,TRBJ2-3,.,.,CASSPDTTPGTDTQYF,TGTGCCAGCAGCCCAGACACCACCCCCGGCACAGATACGCAGTATTTT
TRBV30,TRBJ2-1,.,.,CAWSVTRESEQFF,TGTGCCTGGAGTGTGACACGGGAGTCTGAGCAGTTCTTC
TRBV5-8,TRBJ2-7,TRBD2,.,CASTRRGRSGSYEQYF,TGTGCCAGCACACGCAGAGGCCGCAGCGGGAGCTACGAGCAGTACTTC
TRBV10-3,TRBJ2-1,.,.,CALKGAGIDNEQFF,TGTGCCCTTAAGGGGGCGGGAATCGACAATGAGCAGTTCTTC
TRBV7-2,TRBJ2-7,.,.,CASSQTISRTYEQYF,TGTGCCAGCAGCCAAACGATCAGTAGGACATACGAGCAGTACTTC
TRBV7-8,TRBJ2-7,TRBD1,.,CASSFVIPGQGKGSEQYF,TGTGCCAGCAGCTTTGTAATCCCGGGACAGGGAAAGGGTAGCGAGCAGTACTTC
TRBV10-2,TRBJ2-3,.,once,CATAILVHTDTQYF,TGCGCGACAGCAATATTAGTTCATACAGATACGCAGTATTTT
TRBV4-3,TRBJ2-7,TRBD2,once,CASSQVGLAGSYEQYF,TGCGCCAGCAGCCAAGTGGGACTAGCGGGGTCCTACGAGCAGTACTTC
TRBV10-1,TRBJ2-1,TRBD2,.,CASSPNLAEKSSYNEQFF,TGCGCCAGCAGCCCGAACCTAGCGGAAAAAAGCTCCTACAATGAGCAGTTCTTC
TRBV2,TRBJ2-5,.,.,CASSGVRFGRRETQYF,TGTGCCAGCAGTGGGGTCCGGTTTGGGAGGAGGGAGACCCAGTACTTC
TRBV2,TRBJ1-3,.,few,CASSEGGGSSGNTIYF,TGTGCCAGCAGTGAAGGGGGAGGGAGCTCTGGAAACACCATATATTTT
TRBV5-1,TRBJ2-7,TRBD2,once,CASSLWTKREADEQYF,TGCGCCAGCAGCCTATGGACCAAGCGGGAGGCCGACGAGCAGTACTTC
TRBV19,TRBJ2-7,.,.,CASALSRAYEQYF,TGTGCCAGTGCCCTCAGCAGGGCCTACGAGCAGTACTTC
TRBV11-2,TRBJ2-7,.,.,CASSFRAKRAYEQYF,TGTGCCAGCAGCTTTAGGGCCAAGAGGGCCTACGAGCAGTACTTC
TRBV15,TRBJ2-6,TRBD2,.,CATSAGGRANVLTF,TGTGCCACCTCAGCGGGAGGTAGGGCCAACGTCCTGACTTTC
TRBV7-2,TRBJ2-5,TRBD2,.,CASSLGQKTSGRGETQYF,TGTGCCAGCAGCTTAGGACAGAAGACTAGCGGGAGAGGGGAGACCCAGTACTTC